Detailed here is one T cell receptor beta chain. The antigen is not known. The data stem from a study of vaccination and CD4 T cells after COVID-19. Looking at the study overall: The authors used overlapping spike peptides from SARS-CoV-2, HCoV-NL63, HCoV-OC43 and HCoV-229E to stimulate cells. Findings of the study overall: Median reactive clonotypes, those recognizing SARS-CoV-2, rose from about 22 to 38, not significantly. Among convalescent patients, a median around 86% of reactive clones emerged only after vaccination.

Trimming removed 0 bases at V and 0 bases at J, with 5 bases between. Looked up from germline, CDR1 is DFQATT and CDR2 is SNEGSKA (reference sequence). This CDR3 has 13 amino acids. Cultured CD4+ T cells had their DNA profiled by the Oncomine TCR Beta short-read assay. In this case, cultured CD4+ T cells provided the extracted genomic DNA. TCRdb reprocessed the PCR reads via MiXCR and lists one record per CDR3 protein. This table holds about 14,000 distinct CDR3 sequences, around half found once. The treatment: roughly 11-day PBMC culture with coronavirus spike peptide pools or control peptides (ViraFEST assay).

The sequences come from CD4+ T cells from blood, cultured in vitro, collected before SARS-CoV-2 vaccination. The chain recombines TRBV20-1 with TRBJ1-1; D uncertain. The receptor comes from a human donor who had recovered from COVID-19. CDR3 sequence (DNA): TGCAGTGCTAGAGATCCATTGAACACTGAAGCTTTCTTT. This codes for CSARDPLNTEAFF.